Included here is one TCR beta chain sequence, with context. As yet, its antigen is unknown. Germline lookup yields CDR1 WSHSY and CDR2 SAAADI. The V and J ends lost 4 bases and 5 bases, in that order; junction bases with no gene match: 9. The CDR3 length is 16 residues. These data come from a study of cytomegalovirus exposure and HLA in healthy donors. At the level of the study: HLA-typed donors were the source of about 85 million unique TCRs, which an early data release held. General observations from the study: Most TCR beta V segments were productive about 90% or about 30% of the time in an earlier analysis.

The PCR ran on 60 Vbeta and 13 Jbeta primers. Sequenced by immunoSEQ multiplex PCR; TCRdb stores in-frame clones only, minus some. The profile shows 90,000 to 120,000 clones, 79% of them singletons. The chain combines TRBV10-2 with TRBJ2-2; 8 nucleotides line up with TRBD2. The sequence derives from a woman in her thirties or forties in good health and CMV-seronegative. Sequencing used PBMCs. The CDR3 coding sequence is TGCGCCAGCAGTGGTGGTATCCGGGGGGGGACCGGGGAGCTGTTTTTT. It specifies CASSGGIRGGTGELFF.